This T cell receptor beta chain was recorded in a study of T cell changes during pregnancy in multiple sclerosis. Data came from immunoSEQ multiplex PCR; TCRdb stores just in-frame clones and leaves some out. The data hold about 42,000 clones, with around 90% observed a single time. The germline gives CDR1 SGHDN, CDR2 FVKESK. This CDR3 contains 15 residues. V was pared by 1 base and J by 2 bases, with 10 bases between. Sequencing was performed on CD4+ T cells from peripheral blood mononuclear cells, taken in the second trimester of pregnancy. The sequence derives from a female donor with multiple sclerosis, enrolled in a pregnancy study. V is TRBV14 and J is TRBJ2-3, with D uncertain. The CDR3 here is CASSQGGSSTDTQYF. CDR3 coding DNA: TGTGCCAGCAGCCAAGGAGGATCCTCCACAGATACGCAGTATTTT. Together with reference TRBV14 and TRBJ2-3, the CDR3 gives the full variable domain: EAGVTQFPSHSVIEKGQTVTLRCDPISGHDNLYWYRRVMGKEIKFLLHFVKESKQDESGMPNNRFLAERTGGTYSTLKVQPAELEDSGVYFCASSQGGSSTDTQYFGPGTRLTVL.